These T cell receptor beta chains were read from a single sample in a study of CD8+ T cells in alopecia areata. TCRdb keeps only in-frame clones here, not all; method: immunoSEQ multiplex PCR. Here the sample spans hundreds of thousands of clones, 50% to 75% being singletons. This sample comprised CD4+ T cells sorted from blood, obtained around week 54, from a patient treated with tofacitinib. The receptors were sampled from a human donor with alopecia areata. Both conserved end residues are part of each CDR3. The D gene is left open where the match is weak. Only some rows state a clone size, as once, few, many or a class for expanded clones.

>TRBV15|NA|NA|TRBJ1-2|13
CATSRGAGAGYTF
TGTGCCACCAGCAGAGGGGCAGGGGCGGGCTACACCTTC
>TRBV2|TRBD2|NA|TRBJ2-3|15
CASSRLAGTPDTQYF
TGTGCCAGCAGTCGGCTAGCGGGGACGCCAGATACGCAGTATTTT
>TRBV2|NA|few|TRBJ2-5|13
CASRGDRKETQYF
TGTGCCAGCAGGGGTGACAGAAAAGAGACCCAGTACTTC
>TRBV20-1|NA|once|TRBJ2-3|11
CSARLRDTQYF
TGCAGTGCTAGATTGCGAGATACGCAGTATTTT
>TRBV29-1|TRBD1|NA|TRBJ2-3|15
CSVEAWDRKTDTQYF
TGCAGCGTTGAAGCCTGGGACAGGAAGACAGATACGCAGTATTTT
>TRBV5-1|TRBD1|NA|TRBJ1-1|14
CASSSGQGFPATFF
TGCGCCAGCAGCTCGGGACAGGGGTTTCCGGCGACTTTCTTT
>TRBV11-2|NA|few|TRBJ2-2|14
CASRNRENTGELFF
TGTGCCAGCAGGAACAGGGAGAACACCGGGGAGCTGTTTTTT
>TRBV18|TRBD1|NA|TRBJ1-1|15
CASSPNSQGDTEAFF
TGTGCCAGCTCACCAAATTCACAGGGGGACACTGAAGCTTTCTTT
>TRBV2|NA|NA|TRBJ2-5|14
CASSPNIDQETQYF
TGTGCCAGCAGTCCGAACATCGACCAAGAGACCCAGTACTTC
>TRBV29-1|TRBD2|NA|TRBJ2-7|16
CSVENRRSSGTYEQYF
TGCAGCGTTGAAAATCGTCGATCTAGCGGGACCTACGAGCAGTACTTC
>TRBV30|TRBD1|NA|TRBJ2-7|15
CAWSVLDRVISEQYF
TGTGCCTGGAGTGTATTAGACAGGGTAATATCCGAGCAGTACTTC